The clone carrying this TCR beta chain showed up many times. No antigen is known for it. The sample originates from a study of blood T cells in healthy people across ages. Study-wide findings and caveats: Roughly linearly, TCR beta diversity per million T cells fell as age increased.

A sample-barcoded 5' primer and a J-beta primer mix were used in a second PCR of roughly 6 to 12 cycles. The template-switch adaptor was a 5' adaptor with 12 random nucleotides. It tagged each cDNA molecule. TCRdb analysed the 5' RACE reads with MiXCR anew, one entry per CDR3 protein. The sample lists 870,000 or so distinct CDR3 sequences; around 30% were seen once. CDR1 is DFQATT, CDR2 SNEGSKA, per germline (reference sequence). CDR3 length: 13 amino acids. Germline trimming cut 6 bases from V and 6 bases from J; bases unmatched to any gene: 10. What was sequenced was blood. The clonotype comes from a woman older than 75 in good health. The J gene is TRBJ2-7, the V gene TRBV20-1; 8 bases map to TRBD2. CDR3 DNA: TGCAGTGCCAGGGCAGCGGGGGTCGGCGAGCAGTACTTC. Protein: CSARAAGVGEQYF.